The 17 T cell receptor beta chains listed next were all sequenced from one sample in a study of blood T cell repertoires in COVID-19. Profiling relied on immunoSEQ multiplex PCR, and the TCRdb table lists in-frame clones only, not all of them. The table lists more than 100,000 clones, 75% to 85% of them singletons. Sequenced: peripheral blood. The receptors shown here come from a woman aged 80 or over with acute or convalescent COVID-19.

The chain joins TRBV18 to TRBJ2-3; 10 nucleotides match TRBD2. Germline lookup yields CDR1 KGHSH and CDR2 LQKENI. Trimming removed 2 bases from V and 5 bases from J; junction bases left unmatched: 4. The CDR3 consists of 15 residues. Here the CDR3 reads CASSPLQRGGDTQYF. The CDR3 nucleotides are TGTGCCAGCTCACCATTGCAGCGGGGGGGAGATACGCAGTATTTT. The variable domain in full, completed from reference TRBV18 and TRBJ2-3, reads NAGVMQNPRHLVRRRGQEARLRCSPMKGHSHVYWYRQLPEEGLKFMVYLQKENIIDESGMPKERFSAEFPKEGPSILRIQQVVRGDSAAYFCASSPLQRGGDTQYFGPGTRLTVL.

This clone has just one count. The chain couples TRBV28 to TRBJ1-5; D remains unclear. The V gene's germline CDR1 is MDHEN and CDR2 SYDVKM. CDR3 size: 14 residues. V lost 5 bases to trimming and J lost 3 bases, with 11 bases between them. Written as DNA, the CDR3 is TGTGCCAGCAGTGTAGGACTAGTCAATCAGCCCCAGCATTTT. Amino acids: CASSVGLVNQPQHF.

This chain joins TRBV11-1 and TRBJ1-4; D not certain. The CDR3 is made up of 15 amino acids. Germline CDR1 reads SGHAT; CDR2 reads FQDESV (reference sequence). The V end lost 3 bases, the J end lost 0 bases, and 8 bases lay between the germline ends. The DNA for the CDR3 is TGTGCCAGCAGCTTCGGTGGAGCAACTAATGAAAAACTGTTTTTT. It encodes CASSFGGATNEKLFF.

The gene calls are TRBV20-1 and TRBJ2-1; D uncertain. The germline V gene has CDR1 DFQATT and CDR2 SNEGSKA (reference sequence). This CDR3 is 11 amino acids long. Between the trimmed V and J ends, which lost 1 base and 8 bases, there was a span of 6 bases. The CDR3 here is CSARGAYEQFF. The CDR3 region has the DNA TGCAGTGCTAGAGGGGCGTATGAGCAGTTCTTC.

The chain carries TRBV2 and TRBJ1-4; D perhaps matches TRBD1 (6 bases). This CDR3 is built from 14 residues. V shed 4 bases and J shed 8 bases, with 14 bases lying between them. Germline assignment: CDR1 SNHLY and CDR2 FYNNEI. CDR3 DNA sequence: TGTGCCAGCAGTGCGATACAGGGTGAAGAAAAACTGTTTTTT. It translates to CASSAIQGEEKLFF.

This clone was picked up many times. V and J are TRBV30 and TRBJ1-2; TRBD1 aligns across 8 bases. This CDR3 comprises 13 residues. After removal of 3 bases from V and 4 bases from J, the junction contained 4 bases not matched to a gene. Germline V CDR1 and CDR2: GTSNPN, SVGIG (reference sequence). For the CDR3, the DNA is TGTGCCTGGAGGAGGGACAGGCCCTATGGCTACACCTTC. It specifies CAWRRDRPYGYTF.

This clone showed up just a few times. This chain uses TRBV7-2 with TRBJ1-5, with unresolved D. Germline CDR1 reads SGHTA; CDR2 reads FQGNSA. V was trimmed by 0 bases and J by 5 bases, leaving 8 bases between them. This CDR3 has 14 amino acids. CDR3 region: CASSLALGDQPQHF. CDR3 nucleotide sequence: TGTGCCAGCAGCTTAGCGCTAGGAGATCAGCCCCAGCATTTT.

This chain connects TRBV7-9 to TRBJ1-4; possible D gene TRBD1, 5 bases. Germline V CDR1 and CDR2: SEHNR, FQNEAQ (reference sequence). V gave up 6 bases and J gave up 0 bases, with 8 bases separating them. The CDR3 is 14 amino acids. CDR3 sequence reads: CASSWGATNEKLFF. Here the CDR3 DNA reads TGTGCCAGCAGTTGGGGGGCAACTAATGAAAAACTGTTTTTT.

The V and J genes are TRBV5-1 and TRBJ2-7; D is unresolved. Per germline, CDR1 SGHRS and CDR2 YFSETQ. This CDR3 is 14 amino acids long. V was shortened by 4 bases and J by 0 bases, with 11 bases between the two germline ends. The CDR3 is CASSTQVGSYEQYF. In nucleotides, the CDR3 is TGCGCCAGCAGCACCCAGGTAGGCTCCTACGAGCAGTACTTC.

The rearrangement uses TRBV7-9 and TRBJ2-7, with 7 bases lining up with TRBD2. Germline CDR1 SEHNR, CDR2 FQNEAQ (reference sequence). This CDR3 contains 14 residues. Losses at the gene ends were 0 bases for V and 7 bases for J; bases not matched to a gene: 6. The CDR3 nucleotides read TGTGCCAGCAGCTTAGCGAGCGGGGTAGGAGAGCAGTACTTC. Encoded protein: CASSLASGVGEQYF.

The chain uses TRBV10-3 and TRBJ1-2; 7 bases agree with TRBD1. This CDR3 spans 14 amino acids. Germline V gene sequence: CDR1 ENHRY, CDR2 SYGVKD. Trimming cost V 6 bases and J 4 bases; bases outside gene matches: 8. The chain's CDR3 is CAIRGTELGYGYTF. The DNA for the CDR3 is TGTGCCATCAGGGGGACAGAACTCGGCTATGGCTACACCTTC.

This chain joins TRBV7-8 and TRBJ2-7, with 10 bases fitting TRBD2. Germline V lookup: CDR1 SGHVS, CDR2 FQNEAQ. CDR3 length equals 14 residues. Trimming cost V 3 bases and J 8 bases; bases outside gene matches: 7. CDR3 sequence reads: CASSLTSGPEKQYF. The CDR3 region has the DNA TGTGCCAGCAGCTTGACTAGCGGGCCCGAAAAGCAGTACTTC. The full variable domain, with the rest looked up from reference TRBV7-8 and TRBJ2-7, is GAGVSQSPRYKVAKRGQDVALRCDPISGHVSLFWYQQALGQGPEFLTYFQNEAQLDKSGLPSDRFFAERPEGSVSTLKIQRTQQEDSAVYLCASSLTSGPEKQYFGPGTRLTVT.

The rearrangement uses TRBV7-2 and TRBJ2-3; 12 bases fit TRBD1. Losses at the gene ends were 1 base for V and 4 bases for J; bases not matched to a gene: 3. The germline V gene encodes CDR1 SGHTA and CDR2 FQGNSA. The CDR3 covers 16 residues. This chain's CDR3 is CASSLGDRGRADTQYF. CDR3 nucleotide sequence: TGTGCCAGCAGCTTAGGGGACAGGGGGCGCGCAGATACGCAGTATTTT.

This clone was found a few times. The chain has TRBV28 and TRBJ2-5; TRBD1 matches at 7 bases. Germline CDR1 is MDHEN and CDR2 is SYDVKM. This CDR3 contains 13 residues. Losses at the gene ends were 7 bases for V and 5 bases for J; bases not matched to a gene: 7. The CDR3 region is CASKGAALETQYF. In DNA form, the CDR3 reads TGTGCCAGCAAGGGGGCAGCACTTGAGACCCAGTACTTC.

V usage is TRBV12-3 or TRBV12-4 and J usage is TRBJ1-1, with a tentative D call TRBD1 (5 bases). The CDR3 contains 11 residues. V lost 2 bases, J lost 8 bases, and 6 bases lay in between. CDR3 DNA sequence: TGTGCCAGCAGTTTACAGGGAGAAGCTTTCTTT. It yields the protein CASSLQGEAFF.

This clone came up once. The CDR3 sequence: CASSIGRAPNYGYTF. CDR3 DNA sequence: TGTGCCAGTAGTATAGGCAGGGCACCTAACTATGGCTACACCTTC. The J gene is TRBJ1-2, the V gene TRBV19; D perhaps matches TRBD1 (5 bases). This CDR3 spans 15 amino acids. The germline V gene has CDR1 LNHDA and CDR2 SQIVND (reference sequence). The V and J ends lost 1 base and 0 bases respectively, with 9 bases between them.

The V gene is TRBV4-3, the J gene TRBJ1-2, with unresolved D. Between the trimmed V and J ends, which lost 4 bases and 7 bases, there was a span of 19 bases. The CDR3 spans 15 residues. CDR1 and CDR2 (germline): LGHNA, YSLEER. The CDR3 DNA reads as TGCGCCAGCAGCCCATCTAAGTGGGCTACCATTGGCTACACCTTC. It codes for CASSPSKWATIGYTF.